Sequencing of this T cell receptor beta chain was carried out in a study of T-cell memory formation after mild COVID-19. Only a few counts were recorded for this clonotype. Trimming removed 2 bases from V and 2 bases from J, with 14 bases in between. Looked up from germline, CDR1 is SGHTA and CDR2 is FQGNSA. The CDR3 covers 16 residues. TCRdb analysed the 5' RACE reads with MiXCR anew, one entry per CDR3 protein. There are about 350,000 distinct CDR3 sequences in the sample; approximately 14% occur only once, and 22% lies in the top ten. The sample taken for sequencing was PBMCs or a T cell subset sorted from them (not recorded which). This sequence joins TRBV7-2 and TRBJ2-3; D assignment may be TRBD1 or TRBD2 (5 bases each). This receptor was obtained from a man aged 18 to 35 who had mild COVID-19 (a few samples of this study predate the infection). Cell type and time point are not known. The CDR3 loop is CASSLNGDVDTDTQYF. For the CDR3, the DNA is TGTGCCAGCAGCTTAAACGGGGACGTTGACACAGATACGCAGTATTTT.